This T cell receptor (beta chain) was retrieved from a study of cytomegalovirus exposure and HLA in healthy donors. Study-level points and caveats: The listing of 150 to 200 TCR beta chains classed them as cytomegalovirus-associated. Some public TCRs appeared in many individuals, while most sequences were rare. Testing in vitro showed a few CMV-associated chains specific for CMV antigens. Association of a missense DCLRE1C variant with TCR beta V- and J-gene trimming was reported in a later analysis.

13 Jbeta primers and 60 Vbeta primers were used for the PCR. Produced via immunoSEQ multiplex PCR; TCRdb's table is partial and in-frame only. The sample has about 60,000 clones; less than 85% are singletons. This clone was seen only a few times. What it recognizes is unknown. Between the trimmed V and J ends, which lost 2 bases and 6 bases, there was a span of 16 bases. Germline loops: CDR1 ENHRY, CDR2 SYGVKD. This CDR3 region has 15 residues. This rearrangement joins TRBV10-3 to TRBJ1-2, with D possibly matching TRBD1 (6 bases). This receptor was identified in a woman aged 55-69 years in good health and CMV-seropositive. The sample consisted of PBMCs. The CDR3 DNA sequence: TGTGCCATCAGTGAGGTCACAGGGTGGGGGAATGGCTACACCTTC. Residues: CAISEVTGWGNGYTF.